The TCR beta chain described here comes from a study of cytomegalovirus exposure and HLA in healthy donors. The overall study: Unique TCRs from HLA-typed donors, around 79 million of them, were held in an early data release.

PCR involved 60 Vbeta and 13 Jbeta primers. Data came from immunoSEQ multiplex PCR; TCRdb stores just in-frame clones and leaves some out. Of about 140,000 clones in the sample, about 61% are singletons; the top ten hold over 1.5%. With 3 bases removed from V and 4 bases from J, the gap between germline ends came to 13 bases. Germline V gives CDR1 GTSNPN, CDR2 SVGIG (reference sequence). CDR3 size: 13 residues. For this clone: What it binds is unknown.

Overall study results and limits: Earlier findings revealed that most TCR beta V segments proved productive either about 87% or about 30% of the time.

This TCR was recovered from a male donor in good health and CMV-seronegative. The chain uses TRBV30 and TRBJ2-7; D is possibly TRBD1 (6 bases). The specimen was PBMCs. The CDR3 loop reads CAWRQGNLYEQYF. The CDR3 DNA is TGTGCCTGGAGACAGGGAAATCTTTACGAGCAGTACTTC.